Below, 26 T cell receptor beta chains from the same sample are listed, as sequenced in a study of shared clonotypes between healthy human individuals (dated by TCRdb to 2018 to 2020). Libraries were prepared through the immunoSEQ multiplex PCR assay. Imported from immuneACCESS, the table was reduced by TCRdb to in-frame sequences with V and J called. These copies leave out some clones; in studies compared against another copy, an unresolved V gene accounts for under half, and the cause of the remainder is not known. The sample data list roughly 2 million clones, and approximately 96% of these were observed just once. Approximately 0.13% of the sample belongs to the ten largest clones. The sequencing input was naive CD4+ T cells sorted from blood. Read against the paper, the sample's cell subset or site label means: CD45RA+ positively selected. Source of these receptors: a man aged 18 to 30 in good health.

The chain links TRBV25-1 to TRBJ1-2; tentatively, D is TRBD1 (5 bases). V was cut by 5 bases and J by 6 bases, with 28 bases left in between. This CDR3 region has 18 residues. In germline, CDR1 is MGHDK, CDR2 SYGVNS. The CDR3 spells CASSPPLSSGRPWHGYTF. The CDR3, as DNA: TGTGCCAGCAGTCCTCCCCTCTCGTCGGGACGACCTTGGCATGGCTACACCTTC.

The CDR3 coding sequence is TGTGCCAGCAACGAGGGTTCGGGCACTGAAGCTTTCTTT. Encoded protein: CASNEGSGTEAFF. This chain uses TRBV2 with TRBJ1-1, with D uncertain. The CDR3 covers 13 residues. Trimming removed 7 bases from V and 4 bases from J, with 13 bases in between. Germline CDR1 reads SNHLY; CDR2 reads FYNNEI.

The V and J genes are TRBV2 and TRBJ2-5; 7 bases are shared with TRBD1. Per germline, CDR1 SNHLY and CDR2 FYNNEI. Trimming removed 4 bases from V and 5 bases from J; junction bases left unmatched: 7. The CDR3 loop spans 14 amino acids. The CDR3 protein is CASSADRIKETQYF. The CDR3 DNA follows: TGTGCCAGCAGTGCGGACAGGATCAAGGAGACCCAGTACTTC.

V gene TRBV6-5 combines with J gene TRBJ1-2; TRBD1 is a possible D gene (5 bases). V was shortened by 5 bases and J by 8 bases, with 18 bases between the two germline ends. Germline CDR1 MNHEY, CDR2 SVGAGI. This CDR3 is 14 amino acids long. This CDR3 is CASSPTGTMGGYTF. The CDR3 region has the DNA TGTGCCAGCAGTCCCACCGGGACGATGGGCGGCTACACCTTC.

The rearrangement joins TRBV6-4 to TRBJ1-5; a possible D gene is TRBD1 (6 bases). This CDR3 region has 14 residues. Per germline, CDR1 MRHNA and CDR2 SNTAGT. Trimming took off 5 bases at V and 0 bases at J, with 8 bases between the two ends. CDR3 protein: CASSSDSSNQPQHF. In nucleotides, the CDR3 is TGTGCCAGCAGTTCGGACAGTAGCAATCAGCCCCAGCATTTT.

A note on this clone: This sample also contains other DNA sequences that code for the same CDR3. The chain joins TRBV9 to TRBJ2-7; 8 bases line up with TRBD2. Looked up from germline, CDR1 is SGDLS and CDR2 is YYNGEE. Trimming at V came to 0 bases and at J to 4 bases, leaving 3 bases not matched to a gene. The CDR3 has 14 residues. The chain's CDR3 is CASSVGLAGYEQYF. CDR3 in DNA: TGTGCCAGCAGCGTAGGGCTAGCGGGTTACGAGCAGTACTTC. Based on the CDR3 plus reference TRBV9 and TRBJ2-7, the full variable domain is DSGVTQTPKHLITATGQRVTLRCSPRSGDLSVYWYQQSLDQGLQFLIQYYNGEERAKGNILERFSAQQFPDLHSELNLSSLELGDSALYFCASSVGLAGYEQYFGPGTRLTVT.

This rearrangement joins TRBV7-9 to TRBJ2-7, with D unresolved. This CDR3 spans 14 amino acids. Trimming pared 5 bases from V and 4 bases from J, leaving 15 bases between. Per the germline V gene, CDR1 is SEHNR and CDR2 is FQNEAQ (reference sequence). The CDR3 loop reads CASSPPLVKYEQYF. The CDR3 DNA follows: TGTGCCAGCAGCCCGCCCCTAGTGAAGTACGAGCAGTACTTC.

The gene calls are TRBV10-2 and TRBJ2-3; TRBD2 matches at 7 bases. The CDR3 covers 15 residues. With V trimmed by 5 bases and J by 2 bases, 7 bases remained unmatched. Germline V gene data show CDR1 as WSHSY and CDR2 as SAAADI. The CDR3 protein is CASSTRTRDTDTQYF. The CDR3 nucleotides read TGCGCCAGCAGTACTCGGACTAGGGACACAGATACGCAGTATTTT.

The CDR3 is CASSLRGTDGADTQYF. The CDR3 DNA reads TGTGCCAGCAGCTTAAGGGGGACGGATGGGGCAGATACGCAGTATTTT. The chain couples TRBV7-2 to TRBJ2-3, with TRBD1 as a possible D gene (6 bases). V dropped 2 bases and J dropped 4 bases, with 16 bases sitting between them. This CDR3 has 16 residues. Germline V gene data show CDR1 as SGHTA and CDR2 as FQGNSA.

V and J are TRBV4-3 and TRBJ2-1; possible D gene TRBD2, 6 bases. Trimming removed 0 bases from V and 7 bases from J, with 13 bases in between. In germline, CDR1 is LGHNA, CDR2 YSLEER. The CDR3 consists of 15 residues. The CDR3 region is CASSQDLAAVNEQFF. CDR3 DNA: TGCGCCAGCAGCCAAGACTTAGCGGCGGTGAATGAGCAGTTCTTC.

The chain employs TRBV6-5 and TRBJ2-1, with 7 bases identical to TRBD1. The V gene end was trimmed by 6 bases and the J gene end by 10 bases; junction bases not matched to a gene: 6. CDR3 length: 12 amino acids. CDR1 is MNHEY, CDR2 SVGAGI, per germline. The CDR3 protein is CASSRSDREQFF. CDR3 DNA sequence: TGTGCCAGCAGCCGGTCGGACAGGGAGCAGTTCTTC.

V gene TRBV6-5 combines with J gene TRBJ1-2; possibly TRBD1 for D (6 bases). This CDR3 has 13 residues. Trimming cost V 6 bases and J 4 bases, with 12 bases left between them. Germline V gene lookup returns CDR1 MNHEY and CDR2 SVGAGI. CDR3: CASRSWDTYGYTF. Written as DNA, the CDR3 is TGTGCCAGCAGGTCCTGGGACACCTATGGCTACACCTTC.

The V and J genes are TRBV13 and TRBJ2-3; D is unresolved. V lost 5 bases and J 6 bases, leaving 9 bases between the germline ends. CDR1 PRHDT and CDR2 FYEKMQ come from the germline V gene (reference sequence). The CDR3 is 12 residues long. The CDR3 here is CASSTRVDTQYF. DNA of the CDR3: TGTGCCAGCAGCACTCGTGTGGATACGCAGTATTTT. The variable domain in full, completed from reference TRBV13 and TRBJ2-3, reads AAGVIQSPRHLIKEKRETATLKCYPIPRHDTVYWYQQGPGQDPQFLISFYEKMQSDKGSIPDRFSAQQFSDYHSELNMSSLELGDSALYFCASSTRVDTQYFGPGTRLTVL.

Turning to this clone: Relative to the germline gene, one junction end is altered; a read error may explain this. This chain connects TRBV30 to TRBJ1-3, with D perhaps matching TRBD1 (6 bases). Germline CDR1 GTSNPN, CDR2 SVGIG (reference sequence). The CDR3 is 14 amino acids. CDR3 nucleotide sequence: TGTGCCTGGAGTGTACTTTCGGACAGAGCACTTTTACATTTT. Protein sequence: CAWSVLSDRALLHF. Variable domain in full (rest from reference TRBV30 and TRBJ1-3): SQTIHQWPATLVQPVGSPLSLECTVEGTSNPNLYWYRQAAGRGLQLLFYSVGIGQISSEVPQNLSASRPQDRQFILSSKKLLLSDSGFYLCAWSVLSDRALLHFGEGSWLTVV.

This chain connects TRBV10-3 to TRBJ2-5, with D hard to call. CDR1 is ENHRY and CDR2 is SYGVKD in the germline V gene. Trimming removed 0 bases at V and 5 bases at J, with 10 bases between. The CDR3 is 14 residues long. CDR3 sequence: CAISESLLSETQYF. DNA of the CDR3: TGTGCCATCAGTGAGTCTCTTTTATCGGAGACCCAGTACTTC.

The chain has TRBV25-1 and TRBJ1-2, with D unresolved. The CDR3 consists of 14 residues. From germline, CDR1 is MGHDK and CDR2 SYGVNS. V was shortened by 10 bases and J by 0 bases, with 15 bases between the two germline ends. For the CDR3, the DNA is TGTGCCATCTCGGTTCGAGAGACTAACTATGGCTACACCTTC. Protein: CAISVRETNYGYTF.

The chain's CDR3 is CAWSVKGRGSSYEQYF. The DNA of the CDR3 is TGTGCCTGGAGTGTAAAAGGGCGGGGTAGTTCCTACGAGCAGTACTTC. This chain links TRBV30 with TRBJ2-7; D is perhaps TRBD2 (6 bases). V lost 0 bases, J lost 1 base, and 16 bases lay in between. The CDR3 is 16 residues long. Germline V CDR1 and CDR2: GTSNPN, SVGIG (reference sequence).

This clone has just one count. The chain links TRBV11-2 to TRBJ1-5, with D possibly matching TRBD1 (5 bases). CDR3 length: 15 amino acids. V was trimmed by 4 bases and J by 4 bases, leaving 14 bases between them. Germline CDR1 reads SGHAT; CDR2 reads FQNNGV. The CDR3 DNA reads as TGTGCCAGCAGCTATACCCTGGGGGGAAATCAGCCCCAGCATTTT. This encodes CASSYTLGGNQPQHF.

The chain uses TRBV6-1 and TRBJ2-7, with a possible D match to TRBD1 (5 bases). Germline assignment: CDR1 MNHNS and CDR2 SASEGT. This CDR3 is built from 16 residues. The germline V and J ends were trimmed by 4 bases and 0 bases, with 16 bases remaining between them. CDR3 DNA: TGTGCCAGCAGTGCCCGTTTTGGGGCCAGCTCCTACGAGCAGTACTTC. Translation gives CASSARFGASSYEQYF.

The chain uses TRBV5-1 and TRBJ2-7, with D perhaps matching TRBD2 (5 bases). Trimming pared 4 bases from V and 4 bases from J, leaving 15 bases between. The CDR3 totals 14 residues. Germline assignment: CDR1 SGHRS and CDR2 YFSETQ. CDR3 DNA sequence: TGCGCCAGCAGCCCTCTAGGGAGTTTATACGAGCAGTACTTC. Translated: CASSPLGSLYEQYF.

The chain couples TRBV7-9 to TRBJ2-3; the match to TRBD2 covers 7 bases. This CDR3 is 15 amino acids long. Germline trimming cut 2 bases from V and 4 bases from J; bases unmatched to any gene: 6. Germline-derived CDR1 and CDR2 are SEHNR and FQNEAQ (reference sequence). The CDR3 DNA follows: TGTGCCAGCAGCTTATCTCGCGGGAGCGCAGATACGCAGTATTTT. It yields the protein CASSLSRGSADTQYF.

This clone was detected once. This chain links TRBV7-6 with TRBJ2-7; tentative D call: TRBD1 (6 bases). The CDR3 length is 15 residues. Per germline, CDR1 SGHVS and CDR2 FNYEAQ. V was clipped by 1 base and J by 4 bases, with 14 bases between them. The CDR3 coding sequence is TGTGCCAGCAGCTTAGGGGGTCAGGGGAATTACGAGCAGTACTTC. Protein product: CASSLGGQGNYEQYF.

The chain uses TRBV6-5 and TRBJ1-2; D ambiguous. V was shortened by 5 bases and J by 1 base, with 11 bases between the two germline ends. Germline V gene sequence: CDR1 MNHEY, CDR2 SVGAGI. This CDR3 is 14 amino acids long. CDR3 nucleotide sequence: TGTGCCAGCAGTCCCTCAGACGGTAACTATGGCTACACCTTC. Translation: CASSPSDGNYGYTF.

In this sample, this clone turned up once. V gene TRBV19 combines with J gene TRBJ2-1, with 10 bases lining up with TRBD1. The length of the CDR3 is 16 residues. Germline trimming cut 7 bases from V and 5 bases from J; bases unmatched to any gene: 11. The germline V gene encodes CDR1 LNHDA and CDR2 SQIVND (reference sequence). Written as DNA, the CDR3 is TGTGCCAGTACCCCTCCCTGGGACAGGGGACACAATGAGCAGTTCTTC. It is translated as CASTPPWDRGHNEQFF.

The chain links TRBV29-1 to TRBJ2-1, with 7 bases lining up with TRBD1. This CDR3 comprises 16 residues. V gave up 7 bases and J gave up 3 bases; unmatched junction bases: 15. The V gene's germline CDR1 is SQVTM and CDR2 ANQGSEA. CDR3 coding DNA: TGCAGCGCGAACATACAGGGGCGGTTAGGCTACAATGAGCAGTTCTTC. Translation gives CSANIQGRLGYNEQFF.

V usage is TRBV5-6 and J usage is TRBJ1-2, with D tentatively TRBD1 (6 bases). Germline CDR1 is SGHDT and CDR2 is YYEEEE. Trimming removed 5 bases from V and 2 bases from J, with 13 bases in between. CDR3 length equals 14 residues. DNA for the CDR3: TGTGCCAGCAGAAATACGGGGGCCAACTATGGCTACACCTTC. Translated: CASRNTGANYGYTF.